Included here is one T cell receptor (beta chain) sequence, with context. Its antigen remains undetermined. Nothing much larger sits one base from this clone, and base qualities are not available. The data were taken from a study of shared clonotypes between healthy human individuals (dated by TCRdb to the early 2020s). About the full investigation: A few men and a couple of women, aged 18 to 49 years, made up the cohort. For each donor, CD4 naive and CD4 memory were each given three plates, CD8 naive was given two plates, and CD8 memory was given one plate. Libraries were prepared and TCR repertoires were sequenced by different laboratories using diverse techniques, in order to increase sequencing depth and limit assay-specific biases. Blood TCR repertoires of five healthy adults were deeply sequenced to estimate repertoire size and the extent of clonotype sharing between individuals. Each donor's leukapheresis produced roughly between roughly 0.94 and 9.5 billion PBMCs.

TCR CDR3 regions were amplified from genomic DNA by multiplex PCR using the deep immunoSEQ assay. For each cell subset, the extracted genomic DNA was distributed evenly across all wells of several immunoSEQ 96-well plates, and each plate served as one replicate. For sorted subsets, around 200 ng genomic DNA, equal to about 30,000 T cell genomes, was loaded into each replicate PCR. Purified libraries were quantified with a Qubit 3.0 fluorometer, sized on a Bioanalyzer 2100, and re-quantified with the KAPA Library Quantification kit. Every immunoSEQ 96-well plate was sequenced on a separate single-read 150-cycle Illumina NextSeq 550 flow cell. Per the authors' processing: Because the immunoSEQ output included only junctional sequences and no quality scores, the filtering could not be the same as the filtering used for full-length reads. Sequences were annotated with PyIR, a Python wrapper for IgBLAST v1.9, using IMGT germline references to assign V/J genes and CDR3. Reads were filtered out if the reads had weak V/J assignments (E-value above 1e-6), no CDR3, stop codons, out-of-frame junctions, or ambiguous translated residues. V3J clonotypes were defined by identical inferred V gene, J gene, and CDR3 amino acid sequence. The percentage overlap between two repertoires was calculated by dividing the number of shared unique clonotypes by the size of the smaller repertoire. RTK rarefaction, the Chao1 estimator, and Recon v2.1 estimates of unobserved clonotypes were used to assess repertoire richness. Generation probabilities for all TCRbeta clonotypes obtained by the gDNA method from several donors were computed using OLGA. TCRdb stores this immuneACCESS table with in-frame sequences only. Part of the clones is absent; in the studies checked, under half of the shortfall reflects unresolved V genes, and no reason is known for the rest. V and J calls and clone size are given by that table; D and trimming were obtained from the DNA. Here the sample has roughly 2.1 million clones; approximately 94% occur a single time. The ten biggest clones cover over 1.5% of the sample.

CD8 naive samples were obtained by positive selection for CCR7 among CD45RO-negative cells, yielding a CD45RA+CCR7+ population from which TemRA cells were excluded. The donors were healthy, HIV-negative adults who had no recently reported acute infections or vaccinations. Only Caucasian adults living in Nashville, Tennessee, USA were represented among the donors. After blood collection by leukapheresis, PBMCs were isolated using Ficoll-Histopaque density gradient centrifugation and then cryopreserved in the vapor phase of liquid nitrogen. Purity and quantity of every magnetically sorted T cell population were checked by analytical flow cytometry. Genomic DNA was isolated from every sorted fraction and measured by UV absorbance on a Nanodrop 2000c. Paper-wide results and their limitations: Higher generation probabilities were observed for clonotypes shared by all four sorted-subset donors than for non-shared clonotypes. Based on pairwise subsampling, the degree of clonotype sharing among donors was expected to be affected by sequencing depth. Because the study included only a small number of donors, the genetic and exposure-history diversity represented was limited. Sampling was restricted to blood, and TCR repertoires in tissue are likely to differ from TCR repertoires in blood. Across a few donors, about 5% of naive CD4, around 3.3% of naive CD8, about 2.3% of memory CD4, and 0.4% to 0.45% of memory CD8 clonotypes were shared. Naive subsets generally had larger estimated clonotype richness than memory subsets did. Even with the large sequencing depth, rarefaction of the sorted-subset datasets indicated that sequencing was incomplete.

CDR1 MNHEY and CDR2 SMNVEV were looked up in the germline V gene (reference sequence). The CDR3, from cysteine to phenylalanine, totals 15 residues. Only the CDR3 DNA stays, 45 bases, in frame from base 1. V and J lose 5 bases and 5 bases, and a span of 16 bases separates them. The chain is assembled from TRBV27 and TRBJ1-5; there is no confident call for the D gene. The TCR sequence derives from a man in his late teens or twenties in good health. Some clones in this sample may be carry-over from other donors' samples. The sample was naive CD8+ T cells from PBMCs. Reading the label with the study, this specimen's cell subset or site is: CD45RA+CCR7+. The DNA reads as follows: TGTGCCAGCAGTCCCCCCGGTCTGAGGGATCAGCCCCAGCATTTT. Its protein product is CASSPPGLRDQPQHF.